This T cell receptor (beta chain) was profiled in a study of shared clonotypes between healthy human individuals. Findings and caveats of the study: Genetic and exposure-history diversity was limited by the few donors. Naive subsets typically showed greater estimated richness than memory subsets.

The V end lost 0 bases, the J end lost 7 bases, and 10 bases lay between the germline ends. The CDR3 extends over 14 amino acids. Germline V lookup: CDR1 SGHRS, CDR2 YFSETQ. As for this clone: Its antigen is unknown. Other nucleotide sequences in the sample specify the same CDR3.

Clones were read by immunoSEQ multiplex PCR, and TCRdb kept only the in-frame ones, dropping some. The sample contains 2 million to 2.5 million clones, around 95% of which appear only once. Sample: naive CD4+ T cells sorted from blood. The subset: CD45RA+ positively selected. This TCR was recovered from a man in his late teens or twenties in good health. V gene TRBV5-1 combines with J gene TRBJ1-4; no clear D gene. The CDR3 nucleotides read TGCGCCAGCAGCTTGGGAGGGTTGGGTGAAAAACTGTTTTTT. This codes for CASSLGGLGEKLFF.